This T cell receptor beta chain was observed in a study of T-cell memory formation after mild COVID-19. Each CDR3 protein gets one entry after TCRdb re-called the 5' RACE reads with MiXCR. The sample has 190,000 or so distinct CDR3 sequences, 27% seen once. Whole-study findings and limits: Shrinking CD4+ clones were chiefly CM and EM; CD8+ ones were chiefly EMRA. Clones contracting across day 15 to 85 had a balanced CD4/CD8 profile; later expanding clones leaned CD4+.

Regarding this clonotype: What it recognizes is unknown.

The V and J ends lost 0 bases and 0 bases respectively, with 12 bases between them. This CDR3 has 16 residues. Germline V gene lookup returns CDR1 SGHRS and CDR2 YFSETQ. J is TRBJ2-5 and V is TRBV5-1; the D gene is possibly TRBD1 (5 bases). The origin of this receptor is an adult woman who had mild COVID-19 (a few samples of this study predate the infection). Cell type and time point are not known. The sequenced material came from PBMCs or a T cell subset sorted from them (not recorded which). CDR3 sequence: CASSLDGRANQETQYF. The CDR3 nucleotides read TGCGCCAGCAGCTTGGACGGCAGGGCAAACCAAGAGACCCAGTACTTC.